This is a list of T cell receptor beta chains from one sample in a study of cytomegalovirus exposure and HLA in healthy donors. The method was immunoSEQ multiplex PCR; TCRdb's version includes in-frame clones alone and lacks a portion of them. This table has about 200,000 clones, more than 60% appearing once. Sequenced material: PBMCs. The receptors here all came from a girl aged 2-10 years in good health and CMV-seronegative. Each CDR3 is given with its conserved first and last residue.

V gene,J gene,CDR3 protein
TRBV7-9,TRBJ1-2,CASSLALTGGDYGYTF
TRBV14,TRBJ2-2,CASSQLLRSGRSPGELFF
TRBV6-4,TRBJ2-3,CASRSILAGADTDTQYF
TRBV9,TRBJ1-2,CASSTRPGQGNYGYTF
TRBV5-4,TRBJ1-2,CASSLSFGGERYGYTF
TRBV11-2,TRBJ1-1,CASSRTGFGTEAFF
TRBV7-2,TRBJ2-1,CASSTGSRTYNEQFF
TRBV11-3,TRBJ2-3,CASSLMPGGDTQYF
TRBV5-1,TRBJ2-1,CASSHSYNEQFF
TRBV6-1,TRBJ1-1,CASSEMRGITEAFF
TRBV18,TRBJ1-1,CASSPIPGQNTEAFF
TRBV7-9,TRBJ2-5,CASSLMTARETQYF
TRBV6-1,TRBJ1-3,CASIPHLSGNTIYF
TRBV15,TRBJ1-1,CATSLVQGQTEAFF
TRBV11-3,TRBJ2-5,CASSKRGLQETQYF
TRBV19,TRBJ2-3,CASRDRGLYTDTQYF
TRBV6-6,TRBJ2-7,CATRPGLAAYEQYF
TRBV19,TRBJ1-1,CASSTGQRNTEAFF